This T cell receptor (beta chain) was found in a study of patients and donors after allogeneic stem cell transplantation (dated by TCRdb to about 2020). The germline ends are 10 bases apart after V is trimmed by 6 bases and J by 4 bases. The CDR3 sequence holds 13 residues, the cysteine and phenylalanine included. Only CDR3 DNA is held: 39 bases, read in frame from base 1. The library was obtained by RT-PCR. Sequencing took place on a NextSeq 550. The raw public data were reprocessed by TCRdb itself: fastp quality trimming at Q25, MiXCR clonotype calling, in-frame beta chains only. One record per CDR3 amino acid sequence lists the most common genes and DNA. In all, the sample holds some 87,000 distinct CDR3 sequences, and around 46% of those were seen once. The ten largest make up roughly 64% of the sample. Comment on this clonotype: It lacks a known antigen. Per-nucleotide qualities are absent, and no much larger clonotype sits a single base away.

The sequence links TRBV12-3 or TRBV12-4 to TRBJ1-5; too little of a D gene remains to name it. Sequenced input: blood, either unsorted or a sorted T cell fraction (not recorded which). This TCR was sampled from a human donor who was either an allogeneic HSCT recipient or a stem cell or donor lymphocyte infusion donor (not recorded which). It is not recorded whose cells these are; they may come from a transplant donor. DNA sequence: TGTGCCAGCAGCCCCGGGAAGAATCAGCCCCAGCATTTT. Translation gives CASSPGKNQPQHF.